A few counts support the clone carrying this TCR beta chain. Its target is unknown. The unexposed donors gave CD4+ T cells in about 2010-2019, prior to COVID-19. After approximately ten days of culture, CD4+ T cells were isolated. Data came from immunoSEQ multiplex PCR; TCRdb stores just in-frame clones and leaves some out. The table has almost 30,000 clones, 76% seen once; the top ten hold roughly 14%. Trimming took 0 bases from V and 7 from J; bases not matched to a gene: 8. Germline CDR1 SGHRS, CDR2 YFSETQ. CDR3 length: 16 residues. The entry originates in a study of CD4 T cells in relation to SARS-CoV-2 and coronaviruses. At the level of the study: ViraFEST: approximately 10-day antigen culture of PBMCs, then TCR beta CDR3 sequencing.

Notes on the study in general: Crossreactivity was assessed only for spike protein, not other viral proteins.

The V gene is TRBV5-1, the J gene TRBJ2-2; TRBD2 agrees at 8 bases. The source material was CD4+ T cells from PBMCs, cultured in vitro. This receptor was identified in a human donor in good health. The CDR3 DNA follows: TGCGCCAGCAGCTTGGCCAGCGGGGGTTCGGACGGGGAGCTGTTTTTT. It codes for CASSLASGGSDGELFF.